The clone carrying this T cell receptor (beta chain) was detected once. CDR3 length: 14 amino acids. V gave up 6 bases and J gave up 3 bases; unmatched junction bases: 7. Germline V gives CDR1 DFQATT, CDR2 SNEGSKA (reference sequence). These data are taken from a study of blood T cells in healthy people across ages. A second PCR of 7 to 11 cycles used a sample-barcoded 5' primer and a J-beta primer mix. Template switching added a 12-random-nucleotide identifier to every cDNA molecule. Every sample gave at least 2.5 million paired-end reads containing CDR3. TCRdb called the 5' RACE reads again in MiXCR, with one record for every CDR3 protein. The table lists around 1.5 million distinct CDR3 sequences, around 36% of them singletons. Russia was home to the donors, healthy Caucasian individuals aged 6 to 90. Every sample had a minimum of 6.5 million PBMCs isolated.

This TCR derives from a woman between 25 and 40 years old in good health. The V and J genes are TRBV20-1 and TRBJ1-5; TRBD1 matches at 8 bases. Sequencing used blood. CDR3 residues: CSASGTGNNQPQHF. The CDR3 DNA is TGCAGTGCGTCCGGGACAGGAAACAATCAGCCCCAGCATTTT.